These 17 T cell receptor beta chains were all obtained from the same sample, sequenced in a study of cytomegalovirus exposure and HLA in healthy donors. Use of 60 Vbeta and 13 Jbeta primers characterized the PCR. Measured with immunoSEQ multiplex PCR; TCRdb has only the in-frame clones, and not every one. The table has 120,000 or so clones, 65% to 85% seen once. Sequencing was done on a sample of PBMCs. These receptors were collected from a man aged 45-60 years in good health and CMV-seronegative.

The V gene is TRBV7-8, the J gene TRBJ1-5, with TRBD1 matching 10 bases. J gave up 2 bases and V 5 bases, and 9 bases lay outside the gene matches. This CDR3 contains 17 residues. Germline V gives CDR1 SGHVS, CDR2 FQNEAQ. The DNA for the CDR3 is TGTGCCAGCAGCCCCGGGACAGGGGCTTATGGCAATCAGCCCCAGCATTTT. As protein: CASSPGTGAYGNQPQHF.

The gene calls are TRBV6-6 and TRBJ1-6, with 7 nucleotides matching TRBD1. V was clipped by 0 bases and J by 9 bases; unmatched bases: 5. Germline V gives CDR1 MNHNY, CDR2 SVGAGI (reference sequence). This CDR3 is built from 15 residues. As DNA, the CDR3 is TGTGCCAGCAGTTACTCCGGGACAGAGGGTTCACCCCTCCACTTT. This translates into CASSYSGTEGSPLHF.

This clone was picked up one time. CDR3: CATKDRRETQYF. In nucleotides, the CDR3 is TGTGCTACCAAAGACAGACGAGAGACCCAGTACTTC. This chain uses TRBV7-7 with TRBJ2-5, with D possibly being TRBD1 (5 bases). The CDR3 consists of 12 residues. CDR1 is SSHAT, CDR2 FNYEAQ, per germline (reference sequence).

The chain carries TRBV7-2 and TRBJ2-3; 13 bases fit TRBD2. CDR1 SGHTA and CDR2 FQGNSA come from the germline V gene. This CDR3 region has 19 residues. V lost 4 bases, J lost 1 base, and 11 bases stayed unmatched. Here the CDR3 DNA reads TGTGCCAGCAGCTCTCTCGGACTAGCGGGAGCGGGGGGCACAGATACGCAGTATTTT. Its translation is CASSSLGLAGAGGTDTQYF.

The rearrangement links TRBV5-6 to TRBJ2-2; 10 nucleotides agree with TRBD2. The CDR3 length is 15 residues. J was trimmed by 7 bases and V by 5 bases; bases with no gene match: 8. Per the germline V gene, CDR1 is SGHDT and CDR2 is YYEEEE. This CDR3 reads CASRQAGGQDGELFF. The CDR3 DNA sequence: TGTGCCAGCAGGCAAGCGGGGGGGCAGGACGGGGAGCTGTTTTTT.

V usage is TRBV19 and J usage is TRBJ2-2, with D possibly being TRBD2 (5 bases). The V and J ends lost 4 bases and 2 bases respectively, with 11 bases between them. The CDR3 extends over 15 amino acids. Germline lookup yields CDR1 LNHDA and CDR2 SQIVND (reference sequence). This chain's CDR3 is CASSTGLVNTGELFF. CDR3 DNA sequence: TGTGCCAGTAGTACCGGACTGGTAAACACCGGGGAGCTGTTTTTT.

The chain joins TRBV5-1 to TRBJ2-5; 15 nucleotides match TRBD2. The germline V gene has CDR1 SGHRS and CDR2 YFSETQ. The CDR3 consists of 17 residues. V shed 2 bases, J shed 4 bases, and the junction held 6 bases outside the gene matches. The CDR3 region has the DNA TGCGCCAGCAGCTTCCGGACTAGCGGGGGGGCCGGAGAGACCCAGTACTTC. Its translation is CASSFRTSGGAGETQYF.

The chain links TRBV4-3 to TRBJ1-2; 9 positions agree with TRBD1. Germline CDR1 is LGHNA and CDR2 is YSLEER. This CDR3 is 15 amino acids long. V lost 2 bases and J lost 7; bases outside the gene matches: 8. CDR3 loop: CASSQTRDREGGYTF. In DNA form, the CDR3 reads TGCGCCAGCAGCCAAACCCGGGACAGGGAGGGTGGCTACACCTTC.

CDR3 region: CASSLYPGQGVGEANEKLFF. The CDR3 region has the DNA TGCGCCAGCAGCTTATATCCGGGACAGGGTGTGGGAGAAGCTAATGAAAAACTGTTTTTT. The V gene is TRBV5-1, the J gene TRBJ1-4; 9 bases fit TRBD1. The length of the CDR3 is 20 residues. The junction had 17 bases not matched to a gene; V was cut back by 2 bases and J by 3 bases. CDR1 and CDR2 (germline): SGHRS, YFSETQ.

The rearrangement joins TRBV30 to TRBJ1-1; D might be TRBD1 (6 bases). The CDR3 loop spans 13 amino acids. Between the trimmed V and J ends, which lost 4 bases and 5 bases, there was a span of 14 bases. Germline lookup yields CDR1 GTSNPN and CDR2 SVGIG (reference sequence). The CDR3 protein is CAWTGEGSTEAFF. CDR3 bases: TGTGCCTGGACAGGGGAAGGGTCAACTGAAGCTTTCTTT.

This chain links TRBV9 with TRBJ1-2, with D possibly being TRBD1 (5 bases). The ends were cut back, 3 bases at V and 6 bases at J, with 18 bases in the middle. This CDR3 spans 15 amino acids. Germline lookup yields CDR1 SGDLS and CDR2 YYNGEE. In DNA form, the CDR3 reads TGTGCCAGCAGCGCGGGGGTCAGGAAAGAGGATGGCTACACCTTC. Translated: CASSAGVRKEDGYTF.

The V gene is TRBV5-4, the J gene TRBJ2-5; the D gene is possibly TRBD2 (6 bases). The CDR3 extends over 13 amino acids. With 8 bases removed from V and 5 bases from J, the gap between germline ends came to 16 bases. Germline V gene sequence: CDR1 SGHNT, CDR2 YYREEE (reference sequence). This CDR3 reads CASSREFQETQYF. The CDR3, as DNA: TGTGCCAGTTCCCGGGAGTTTCAGGAGACCCAGTACTTC. Variable domain in full (rest from reference TRBV5-4 and TRBJ2-5): ETGVTQSPTHLIKTRGQQVTLRCSSQSGHNTVSWYQQALGQGPQFIFQYYREEENGRGNFPPRFSGLQFPNYSSELNVNALELDDSALYLCASSREFQETQYFGPGTRLLVL.

This clone appeared a few times. V and J are TRBV28 and TRBJ1-4; a weak D match, TRBD1 (5 bases). V lost 3 bases to trimming and J lost 7 bases, with 12 bases between them. Germline values: CDR1 MDHEN, CDR2 SYDVKM. The CDR3 has 14 amino acids. The CDR3 protein is CASSLGGGAEKLFF. The CDR3 DNA sequence: TGTGCCAGCAGTTTGGGGGGTGGTGCTGAAAAACTGTTTTTT.

A few counts support this clone. This chain links TRBV5-1 with TRBJ2-7, with D perhaps matching TRBD1 (5 bases). CDR1 SGHRS and CDR2 YFSETQ come from the germline V gene. Trimming shortened V by 0 bases and J by 6 bases, and 13 bases separated the two germline ends. This CDR3 has 14 amino acids. The CDR3, as DNA: TGCGCCAGCAGCTTGGATCGCAGGGCCGGCGAGCAGTACTTC. Its protein product is CASSLDRRAGEQYF.

The gene calls are TRBV19 and TRBJ1-6; a possible D gene is TRBD1 (5 bases). Trimming pared 8 bases from V and 8 bases from J, leaving 19 bases between. This CDR3 is 15 amino acids long. CDR1 is LNHDA and CDR2 is SQIVND in the germline V gene (reference sequence). CDR3 sequence reads: CASGLRRGTDSPLHF. The CDR3 nucleotides are TGTGCCAGTGGCCTGAGAAGGGGCACCGATTCACCCCTCCACTTT.

This clone was seen once. The chain links TRBV5-1 to TRBJ1-1; 7 bases align to TRBD1. Germline assignment: CDR1 SGHRS and CDR2 YFSETQ. Unmatched junction bases numbered 13, after V lost 3 bases and J lost 5 bases. This CDR3 is built from 16 residues. The CDR3 DNA is TGCGCCAGCAGCTACCGGGACAGACAAGGGAGTACTGAAGCTTTCTTT. The encoded protein is CASSYRDRQGSTEAFF.

The rearrangement uses TRBV9 and TRBJ2-1, with 9 bases matching TRBD2. Trimming cost V 0 bases and J 7 bases; bases outside gene matches: 8. This CDR3 region has 16 residues. Germline CDR1 is SGDLS and CDR2 is YYNGEE. The DNA of the CDR3 is TGTGCCAGCAGCGTAGGTTCAGCGGGGGGTGAAAATGAGCAGTTCTTC. This codes for CASSVGSAGGENEQFF. Supplemented by reference TRBV9 and TRBJ2-1, the full variable domain reads DSGVTQTPKHLITATGQRVTLRCSPRSGDLSVYWYQQSLDQGLQFLIQYYNGEERAKGNILERFSAQQFPDLHSELNLSSLELGDSALYFCASSVGSAGGENEQFFGPGTRLTVL.